The clone carrying this T cell receptor beta chain showed up just once. V shed 0 bases and J shed 4 bases, with 18 bases lying between them. The CDR3 spans 17 residues. Germline V CDR1 and CDR2: LNHNV, YYDKDF (reference sequence). These data are taken from a study of blood T cell repertoires in COVID-19. Repertoires were generated with immunoSEQ multiplex PCR, while TCRdb's copy carries only in-frame clones and drops some. The sample lists 200,000 to 250,000 clones, more than 65% occurring once. This clonotype was sampled from a man aged 50-60 years with active or convalescent COVID-19. The chain uses TRBV15 and TRBJ1-2, with a possible D match to TRBD1 (5 bases). The material sequenced was peripheral blood. CDR3 sequence reads: CATSRDTYIGGGYGYTF. The CDR3 region has the DNA TGTGCCACCAGCAGAGATACCTACATCGGGGGGGGCTATGGCTACACCTTC.